These T cell receptor beta chains were read from a single sample in a study of metastatic and nonmetastatic thyroid tumors. TCRdb re-called the PCR reads via MiXCR. The data contain about 52,000 clones, around a sixth of them singletons. Sequenced input: blood. Every receptor here comes from a female donor with papillary thyroid cancer or a benign thyroid nodule (not recorded which). Some clones in this sample may be carry-over from other donors' samples. Each CDR3 is given without its conserved first and last residue. The size field is filled for only some rows; it gives once, few, many or a size class.

v_call,j_call,clone_size,cdr3_aa
TRBV20-1,TRBJ1-2,NA,STTFEMVNYGYT
TRBV28,TRBJ2-1,many,ASSQLAGAFNEQF
TRBV11-1,NA,NA,ASTTGTVKTITSEQF
TRBV28,TRBJ1-2,NA,ASSPGQSFLYDYT
TRBV12-3/TRBV12-4,TRBJ1-5,many,ASKTGGDQPQH
TRBV30,TRBJ2-1,many,AWSVSGGTRSGQF
TRBV7-9,TRBJ2-7,many,ASSPNEGLAGAHYEQY
TRBV30,TRBJ2-7,many,AWREQGFVHEQY
TRBV11-2,TRBJ1-5,NA,ASSSGVDRGSQPQH
TRBV19,TRBJ1-5,many,ASSRYLGDSFNQPQH
TRBV6-1,TRBJ2-7,many,ASRRTGSYEQY
TRBV28,TRBJ1-1,many,ASSSAQGAQGAF
TRBV2,TRBJ1-2,many,ASRTHQRNGYT
TRBV9,TRBJ2-5,many,ASSASIMGQGRETQY
TRBV30,TRBJ1-5,many,AWSVGRNQPQH
TRBV4-2,TRBJ1-5,many,ASSQVWDTVNQPQH
TRBV6-1,TRBJ1-1,NA,ASSDRGQTEAF
TRBV28,TRBJ1-3,medium-sized,ASTPGNTIY
TRBV11-3,TRBJ1-1,many,ASSRGNTEAF
TRBV5-1,TRBJ2-3,few,ASSFNG
TRBV18,TRBJ2-6,NA,ASSPRTSGSSVANVLT
TRBV4-1,TRBJ1-5,many,ASSQTGGNQPQH
TRBV2,TRBJ1-4,many,ASRGHNEKLF
TRBV3-1,TRBJ2-1,many,ASSRNKLATNEQF
TRBV20-1,TRBJ2-1,many,SANGLAGSNEQF
TRBV2,TRBJ1-1,few,ASSEGRGNTEAF
TRBV5-6,TRBJ2-7,NA,ASSLGGIAGVHSYEQY